The 11 T cell receptor beta chains in this list originate from one sample, sequenced in a study of blood T cells in healthy people across ages. For the second PCR, which ran for 7 to 11 cycles, a sample-barcoded 5' primer and a J-beta primer mix were used. Via MiXCR, TCRdb re-called the 5' RACE reads, giving one row per CDR3 protein. Of 870,000 or so distinct CDR3 sequences listed, about 30% are singletons. Sequencing was carried out using blood. The receptors shown here come from a woman older than 75 in good health.

This clonotype appeared a few times. An end of the junction differs from the germline gene, which may be a read error. The chain has TRBV28 and TRBJ2-3; tentatively, D is TRBD1 (6 bases). The CDR3 totals 15 residues. Germline-derived CDR1 and CDR2 are MDHEN and SYDVKM. This CDR3 reads CASRGDIWSTGTQYF. The CDR3 DNA reads TGTGCCAGCAGGGGGGACATTTGGAGCACAGGTACGCAGTATTTT. The whole variable domain, filled in from reference TRBV28 and TRBJ2-3, reads DVKVTQSSRYLVKRTGEKVFLECVQDMDHENMFWYRQDPGLGLRLIYFSYDVKMKEKGDIPEGYSVSREKKERFSLILESASTNQTSMYLCASRGDIWSTGTQYFGPGTRLTVL.

The sample holds many counts of this clonotype. CDR3 nucleotides: TGTGCCAGCAGCTTAGTCGTGGGGGGGGCCGGAAACATTCAGTACTTC. This translates into CASSLVVGGAGNIQYF. This chain connects TRBV11-2 to TRBJ2-4; D may be TRBD2 (7 bases). V gave up 1 base and J gave up 6 bases, with 16 bases separating them. Germline V gives CDR1 SGHAT, CDR2 FQNNGV. CDR3 size: 16 residues.

The table lists this clonotype with a few counts. The rearrangement uses TRBV7-2 and TRBJ2-2, with D unclear. Trimming removed 0 bases from V and 0 bases from J, with 8 bases in between. The CDR3 is 16 residues long. The V gene's germline CDR1 is SGHTA and CDR2 FQGNSA. CDR3 coding DNA: TGTGCCAGCAGCTTAGCGGGAATCTCGAACACCGGGGAGCTGTTTTTT. Translated, it gives CASSLAGISNTGELFF.

The chain couples TRBV9 to TRBJ2-2; TRBD2 might be the D (5 bases). Germline V CDR1 and CDR2: SGDLS, YYNGEE. Deletions cut 3 bases from V and 1 base from J, with 13 bases between. This CDR3 contains 16 residues. This chain's CDR3 is CASSAYPAGNTGELFF. CDR3 nucleotides: TGTGCCAGCAGCGCGTACCCGGCGGGGAACACCGGGGAGCTGTTTTTT.

This clonotype appeared a few times. The chain links TRBV28 to TRBJ1-6, with D hard to call. This CDR3 is 13 amino acids long. The V gene's germline CDR1 is MDHEN and CDR2 SYDVKM. The V end lost 2 bases, the J end lost 11 bases, and 10 bases lay between the germline ends. The CDR3 sequence is CASSLNGLPPLHF. The CDR3 DNA reads as TGTGCCAGCAGTTTAAACGGCCTCCCACCCCTCCACTTT.

This clonotype was observed many times. A much more abundant neighbour one base away suggests this may be a read error. The chain has TRBV6-2 or TRBV6-3 and TRBJ2-5; 9 positions match TRBD2. This CDR3 contains 14 residues. Germline V gives CDR1 MNHEY, CDR2 SVGEGT. V lost 3 bases and J lost 11; bases outside the gene matches: 10. In DNA, the CDR3 is TGTGCCAGCAGTTATTCGCGGGGGGGCCTTCAGCAGTACTTC. It is translated as CASSYSRGGLQQYF.

This clonotype was counted at least ten times. This sequence joins TRBV20-1 and TRBJ2-3; 13 nucleotides line up with TRBD2. Germline V gene data show CDR1 as DFQATT and CDR2 as SNEGSKA (reference sequence). V lost 5 bases to trimming and J lost 0 bases; unmatched junction nucleotides: 5. CDR3 length: 16 residues. In nucleotides, the CDR3 is TGCAGTGCTGCGGGACTAGCGGGGCATAGCACAGATACGCAGTATTTT. Its protein product is CSAAGLAGHSTDTQYF.

In its sample, this clonotype was seen a few times. A much larger clonotype is one base distant, so this may be a read error. This chain uses TRBV3-1 with TRBJ2-1; D is unresolved. The CDR3 loop spans 15 amino acids. V lost 8 bases to trimming and J lost 6 bases, with 20 bases between them. CDR1 and CDR2 from the germline V gene are LGHDT and YNNKEL (reference sequence). CDR3 nucleotides: TGTGCCAGCTCCTCGAGAGCAGTTACGCGCAATGAGCAGTTCTTC. As protein: CASSSRAVTRNEQFF.

The chain combines TRBV6-5 with TRBJ1-2; 10 bases map to TRBD1. V was clipped by 3 bases and J by 4 bases; unmatched bases: 5. This CDR3 has 15 amino acids. Germline CDR1 MNHEY, CDR2 SVGAGI. CDR3 protein: CASSYYRTGGYGYTF. The CDR3 DNA reads as TGTGCCAGCAGTTATTACCGGACAGGGGGCTATGGCTACACCTTC.

The V call is TRBV5-1, the J call TRBJ1-3; unclear D gene. The CDR3 is 14 amino acids. Germline V CDR1 and CDR2: SGHRS, YFSETQ. V was shortened by 3 bases and J by 0 bases, with 7 bases between the two germline ends. The chain's CDR3 is CASSYSSSGNTIYF. The DNA of the CDR3 is TGCGCCAGCAGCTACAGTAGCTCTGGAAACACCATATATTTT.

There are many counts of this clonotype. The chain recombines TRBV7-9 with TRBJ2-5, with D possibly being TRBD2 (6 bases). The CDR3 runs 15 residues. Per germline, CDR1 SEHNR and CDR2 FQNEAQ (reference sequence). V was pared by 4 bases and J by 3 bases, with 15 bases between. The CDR3 coding sequence is TGTGCCAGCAGCTCCTTTTCGACTAGGGAAGAGACCCAGTACTTC. This sequence encodes CASSSFSTREETQYF.